A single sample is the source of the 8 T cell receptor beta chains below, sequenced in a study of human T cells and chemical hapten exposure. TCRdb re-called the 5' RACE reads through MiXCR, storing one row per CDR3 protein. Seen here are around 140,000 distinct CDR3 sequences, roughly 4% observed once, and the top ten hold about 1.3%. Someone pulled total RNA out of unfractionated whole blood. The receptors come from a female donor in good health.

The table lists this clonotype with many counts. This rearrangement joins TRBV3-1 to TRBJ2-1, with 9 positions matching TRBD2. The CDR3 is 15 residues long. The ends lost 5 bases at V and 6 bases at J; junction bases unmatched: 8. Per germline, CDR1 LGHDT and CDR2 YNNKEL (reference sequence). Here the CDR3 reads CASSTRGLASNEQFF. The CDR3, as DNA: TGTGCCAGCAGCACCCGTGGACTAGCGTCCAATGAGCAGTTCTTC.

This clonotype was recorded at least ten times. The chain has TRBV2 and TRBJ2-1, with D perhaps TRBD1 (6 bases). The CDR3 extends over 14 amino acids. The V end lost 5 bases, the J end lost 3 bases, and 11 bases lay between the germline ends. Germline CDR1 is SNHLY and CDR2 is FYNNEI. This CDR3 reads CASSPDRNYNEQFF. The CDR3 DNA reads as TGTGCCAGCAGTCCAGACAGGAACTACAATGAGCAGTTCTTC. Full variable domain (outside the CDR3, taken from reference TRBV2 and TRBJ2-1): EPEVTQTPSHQVTQMGQEVILRCVPISNHLYFYWYRQILGQKVEFLVSFYNNEISEKSEIFDDQFSVERPDGSNFTLKIRSTKLEDSAMYFCASSPDRNYNEQFFGPGTRLTVL.

This clonotype was counted ten times or more. This CDR3 is CASSLGGSSLAKNIQYF. As DNA, the CDR3 is TGTGCCAGCAGCTTAGGGGGGTCTTCTTTAGCCAAAAACATTCAGTACTTC. The chain recombines TRBV7-2 with TRBJ2-4; D possibly matches TRBD1 or TRBD2 (5 bases each). Germline values: CDR1 SGHTA, CDR2 FQGNSA. V was pared by 1 base and J by 0 bases, with 13 bases between. This CDR3 is 17 amino acids long.

Many counts were recorded for this clonotype. The chain combines TRBV3-1 with TRBJ2-1; D not resolved. CDR3 length: 14 residues. The ends were cut back, 0 bases at V and 8 bases at J, with 11 bases in the middle. Per the germline V gene, CDR1 is LGHDT and CDR2 is YNNKEL (reference sequence). The CDR3 region has the DNA TGTGCCAGCAGCCAAGATCCAGGACGTGATGAGCAGTTCTTC. As protein: CASSQDPGRDEQFF.

There are a few counts of this clonotype. The gene calls are TRBV20-1 and TRBJ1-1; 7 bases map to TRBD1. The junction had 9 bases not matched to a gene; V was cut back by 6 bases and J by 5 bases. CDR3 size: 13 residues. Germline CDR1 reads DFQATT; CDR2 reads SNEGSKA (reference sequence). The CDR3 DNA sequence: TGCAGTGCACACCGGGACAGAGGGACTGAAGCTTTCTTT. Its translation: CSAHRDRGTEAFF.

Many counts were recorded for this clonotype. The gene calls are TRBV4-3 and TRBJ2-3; 12 bases agree with TRBD1. The CDR3 loop spans 17 amino acids. Germline trimming cut 0 bases from V and 2 bases from J; bases unmatched to any gene: 3. CDR1 is LGHNA and CDR2 is YSLEER in the germline V gene. The CDR3 DNA sequence: TGCGCCAGCAGCCAAGAGGGGACAGGGGGCTACACAGATACGCAGTATTTT. It translates to CASSQEGTGGYTDTQYF.

About this clonotype itself: Given a much more abundant clone one base away, this may be a read error. The rearrangement links TRBV7-2 to TRBJ2-7; D not resolved. CDR3 length: 15 residues. From germline, CDR1 is SGHTA and CDR2 FQGNSA. The germline V and J ends were trimmed by 3 bases and 3 bases, with 15 bases remaining between them. CDR3 sequence (DNA): TGTGCCAGCAGCTTTACGGAGTCCAGATGCTACGAGCAGTACTTC. It translates to CASSFTESRCYEQYF.

The sample holds many counts of this clonotype. The gene calls are TRBV20-1 and TRBJ2-3; 7 nucleotides agree with TRBD1. The V segment lost 1 base and the J segment 2 bases; nucleotides outside the gene matches: 6. Germline CDR1 DFQATT, CDR2 SNEGSKA (reference sequence). The CDR3 consists of 15 residues. This chain's CDR3 is CSARGRDRLTDTQYF. The CDR3 nucleotides read TGCAGTGCTAGAGGCCGGGACAGACTCACAGATACGCAGTATTTT.